This TCR beta chain was identified in a study of technical replicates of blood from a handful of donors. Only in-frame clones appear in the TCRdb table, and some are missing; sequencing was by immunoSEQ multiplex PCR. The data show roughly 100,000 clones, nearly 97% seen once. The CDR3 loop spans 15 amino acids. From germline, CDR1 is SGHRS and CDR2 YFSETQ. J was trimmed by 4 bases and V by 4 bases; bases with no gene match: 5. The chain has TRBV5-1 and TRBJ2-5; 12 bases map to TRBD2. This receptor was identified in a human donor in good health. The sequencing input was T cells isolated from PBMCs. The CDR3 DNA sequence: TGCGCCAGCAGCCCTAGGACTAGCGGGGCAGAGACCCAGTACTTC. Protein product: CASSPRTSGAETQYF.